This T cell receptor (beta chain) was sequenced during a study of human T cells and chemical hapten exposure. Time point described: healthy volunteer bleed at 6 weeks. Researchers extracted total RNA from unfractionated whole blood. Original processing methods: More than 95,000 TCRs per sample was the median, with a range of 23,224 to 690,600. TCRdb reanalysed the RACE reads using MiXCR and keeps one entry per CDR3 protein. These V and J calls originate from TCRdb's pipeline instead of the authors' own analysis. The profile covers 70,000 to 85,000 distinct CDR3 sequences, with about 9% appearing a single time and roughly 1.5% taken by the ten largest. Sequenced input: whole blood. The sequence derives from a male donor in good health. Some clones in this sample may be carry-over from other donors' samples.

This CDR3 is CASSYSPTTPATQYF. The CDR3 DNA is TGTGCCAGCAGTTACTCCCCGACTACCCCCGCGACCCAGTACTTC. The chain is built from TRBV6-6 and TRBJ2-5; tentatively, D is TRBD2 (5 bases). CDR1 is MNHNY, CDR2 SVGAGI, per germline (reference sequence). Trimming left V 0 bases short and J 7 bases short, with 15 bases between. This CDR3 contains 15 residues.